This T cell receptor beta chain was captured in a study of T cell responses to AZD1222 COVID-19 vaccine. The table came from immunoSEQ multiplex PCR; TCRdb's copy has only in-frame clones and leaves some out. This sample yields approximately 92,000 clones, of which over 80% are seen a single time; less than 8% belongs to the top ten. This clone was observed a handful of times. The CDR3 loop spans 14 amino acids. CDR1 and CDR2 (germline): LNHDA, SQIVND (reference sequence). The ends were cut back, 6 bases at V and 4 bases at J, with 16 bases in the middle. This receptor was identified in an adult in good health. Sample: peripheral blood, taken on day 0 of AZD1222 vaccination. This chain connects TRBV19 to TRBJ2-7; tentatively, D is TRBD1 (6 bases). The CDR3 region is CASSRGGSRYEQYF. CDR3 DNA sequence: TGTGCCAGTAGCCGAGGGGGTAGCAGGTACGAGCAGTACTTC.